A single sample is the source of the 21 T cell receptor beta chains below, sequenced in a study of blood T cells in healthy people across ages. A second PCR of 7 to 11 cycles used a sample-barcoded 5' primer and a J-beta primer mix. One entry per CDR3 protein, called by TCRdb with MiXCR from the 5' RACE reads. The table has more than 650,000 distinct CDR3 sequences, roughly 20% seen once. Sequencing used blood. The receptors here all came from a man in his 70s in good health.

The chain is built from TRBV29-1 and TRBJ2-1; D possibly uses TRBD1 or TRBD2 (6 bases each). Germline V gene sequence: CDR1 SQVTM, CDR2 ANQGSEA. This CDR3 has 18 amino acids. The CDR3 bases are TGCACCATACAGGGACTGGCTTGGTTAGGGAGCTCCTACAATGAGCAGTTCTTC. Translating gives CTIQGLAWLGSSYNEQFF.

This chain joins TRBV4-1 and TRBJ2-5; tentatively, D is TRBD1 or TRBD2 (5 bases each). V lost 3 bases to trimming and J lost 5 bases, with 10 bases between them. CDR3 length: 13 amino acids. Germline V CDR1 and CDR2: MGHRA, YSYEKL. CDR3 DNA sequence: TGCGCCAGCAGCCAGTACTGGGGGGAGACCCAGTACTTC. Encoded protein: CASSQYWGETQYF.

The V and J genes are TRBV12-3 or TRBV12-4 and TRBJ2-3; 8 bases align to TRBD1. The CDR3 is 14 residues long. V was pared by 6 bases and J by 5 bases, with 7 bases of the junction left unmatched. The CDR3 protein is CASSRQGRVDTQYF. CDR3 DNA: TGTGCCAGCAGCAGACAGGGGCGGGTAGATACGCAGTATTTT.

This clonotype has only a few counts. The chain employs TRBV20-1 and TRBJ1-5, with D unresolved. The germline V gene has CDR1 DFQATT and CDR2 SNEGSKA (reference sequence). Trimming removed 6 bases from V and 3 bases from J, with 12 bases in between. The CDR3 is 13 residues long. CDR3 bases: TGCAGTGCAGGACGGGAGCTCAATCAGCCCCAGCATTTT. Its translation is CSAGRELNQPQHF.

Regarding this clonotype: The junction and the germline gene differ at one end; a read error may be behind it. The J gene is TRBJ1-4, the V gene TRBV27; TRBD1 agrees at 12 bases. Germline V CDR1 and CDR2: MNHEY, SMNVEV (reference sequence). CDR3 length: 15 amino acids. The CDR3 nucleotides read TGTGCCAGCAGTCAGGGACAGGGGGCAGGTGAAAAACTGCTTTTT. It specifies CASSQGQGAGEKLLF.

The chain joins TRBV5-1 to TRBJ2-5, with TRBD1 identical over 10 bases. The CDR3 totals 17 residues. The germline CDR1 and CDR2 sequences are SGHRS and YFSETQ. Trimming cost V 2 bases and J 2 bases; bases outside gene matches: 9. CDR3 amino acids: CASSFSPGTGDQETQYF. CDR3 in DNA: TGCGCCAGCAGCTTTTCCCCCGGGACAGGGGATCAAGAGACCCAGTACTTC.

The CDR3 bases are TGTGCCAGCAGCTGGACTAGCGCAGATACGCAGTATTTT. Translation: CASSWTSADTQYF. This rearrangement joins TRBV11-2 to TRBJ2-3; 9 bases agree with TRBD2. CDR3 length equals 13 residues. J gave up 4 bases and V 4 bases, and 0 bases lay outside the gene matches. CDR1 SGHAT and CDR2 FQNNGV come from the germline V gene.

The V call is TRBV25-1, the J call TRBJ1-2; a weak D match, TRBD1 (5 bases). The CDR3 has 13 amino acids. CDR1 and CDR2 from the germline V gene are MGHDK and SYGVNS. Trimming took 6 bases from V and 2 from J, leaving 10 bases between them. CDR3 bases: TGTGCCAGCAGCGCCCGGGACAACTATGGCTACACCTTC. Amino acids: CASSARDNYGYTF.

The chain has TRBV12-3 or TRBV12-4 and TRBJ2-4, with 8 nucleotides matching TRBD1. The V and J ends lost 5 bases and 3 bases, in that order; junction bases with no gene match: 9. CDR3 length: 16 amino acids. CDR3 nucleotides: TGTGCCAGCAGTGGATGGACAGGGAAGATCAAAAACATTCAGTACTTC. Translated, it gives CASSGWTGKIKNIQYF.

This chain uses TRBV25-1 with TRBJ2-7; TRBD1 aligns across 7 bases. The V segment lost 3 bases and the J segment 3 bases; nucleotides outside the gene matches: 8. The CDR3 is made up of 15 amino acids. Germline V gene lookup returns CDR1 MGHDK and CDR2 SYGVNS. As DNA, the CDR3 is TGTGCCAGCAGTGACCACCCCGACAGGGACTACGAGCAGTACTTC. Protein: CASSDHPDRDYEQYF.

This clonotype was seen ten or more times. The chain employs TRBV3-1 and TRBJ1-4, with D maybe TRBD1 (6 bases). The CDR3 loop spans 14 amino acids. The germline V gene encodes CDR1 LGHDT and CDR2 YNNKEL (reference sequence). V was clipped by 2 bases and J by 4 bases, with 8 bases between them. The CDR3 loop reads CASSQRDNNEKLFF. The CDR3 coding sequence is TGTGCCAGCAGCCAACGGGACAATAATGAAAAACTGTTTTTT.

This clonotype was recorded a few times. V usage is TRBV7-2 and J usage is TRBJ1-2; D is undetermined. V shed 2 bases and J shed 7 bases, with 11 bases lying between them. CDR3 length: 13 amino acids. Germline values: CDR1 SGHTA, CDR2 FQGNSA. The CDR3 is CASSLLLRGGYTF. CDR3 sequence (DNA): TGTGCCAGCAGCTTACTGCTACGGGGTGGCTACACCTTC. Full variable domain (outside the CDR3, taken from reference TRBV7-2 and TRBJ1-2): GAGVSQSPSNKVTEKGKDVELRCDPISGHTALYWYRQSLGQGLEFLIYFQGNSAPDKSGLPSDRFSAERTGGSVSTLTIQRTQQEDSAVYLCASSLLLRGGYTFGSGTRLTVV.

This clonotype was counted ten times or more. The chain joins TRBV27 to TRBJ1-2; D perhaps matches TRBD1 (5 bases). CDR1 and CDR2 from the germline V gene are MNHEY and SMNVEV (reference sequence). This CDR3 comprises 12 residues. With 7 bases removed from V and 8 bases from J, the gap between germline ends came to 14 bases. The CDR3 reads CASKSGSGGYTF. CDR3 DNA sequence: TGTGCCAGCAAATCGGGGTCAGGGGGCTACACCTTC.

This chain uses TRBV4-1 with TRBJ1-1, with D unresolved. Deletions cut 0 bases from V and 5 bases from J, with 13 bases between. CDR3 size: 15 residues. Germline V gene lookup returns CDR1 MGHRA and CDR2 YSYEKL. The CDR3 sequence is CASSQEGPGVTEAFF. DNA of the CDR3: TGCGCCAGCAGCCAAGAAGGACCCGGGGTTACTGAAGCTTTCTTT.

The CDR3: CASSYTDGHYEQYF. In DNA form, the CDR3 reads TGTGCCAGCAGTTACACGGACGGACACTACGAGCAGTACTTC. The chain recombines TRBV6-6 with TRBJ2-7; the D gene is possibly TRBD1 (5 bases). The CDR3 has 14 amino acids. V was cut by 2 bases and J by 3 bases, with 11 bases left in between. Per the germline V gene, CDR1 is MNHNY and CDR2 is SVGAGI (reference sequence).

This clonotype appeared a few times. The gene calls are TRBV15 and TRBJ2-1; 8 nucleotides agree with TRBD1. This CDR3 region has 14 residues. Unmatched junction bases numbered 5, after V lost 6 bases and J lost 4 bases. CDR1 and CDR2 (germline): LNHNV, YYDKDF (reference sequence). In DNA form, the CDR3 reads TGTGCCACCAGGCCGGGACAGGTTTACAATGAGCAGTTCTTC. It encodes CATRPGQVYNEQFF.

This clonotype was recorded many times. This chain connects TRBV13 to TRBJ2-7; D is unresolved. This CDR3 spans 12 amino acids. Per germline, CDR1 PRHDT and CDR2 FYEKMQ (reference sequence). Trimming shortened V by 4 bases and J by 0 bases, and 4 bases separated the two germline ends. This CDR3 is CASSSSSYEQYV. The CDR3 DNA follows: TGTGCCAGCAGCTCAAGCTCCTACGAGCAGTACGTC.

The CDR3 DNA follows: TGTGCCAGCAGTTACTTGTCTCAAGAGACCCAGTACTTC. Its translation: CASSYLSQETQYF. The J gene is TRBJ2-5, the V gene TRBV6-2 or TRBV6-3, with D unresolved. The CDR3 sequence is 13 residues long. In germline, CDR1 is MNHEY, CDR2 SVGEGT. V was cut by 1 base and J by 2 bases, with 5 bases left in between.

This clonotype occurred a few times. J is TRBJ2-3 and V is TRBV29-1; weak D call: TRBD1 (6 bases). V was pared by 7 bases and J by 0 bases, with 11 bases between. The germline CDR1 and CDR2 sequences are SQVTM and ANQGSEA. The CDR3 is 13 amino acids. The CDR3, as DNA: TGCAGCGCGGACAGTTCTAGCACAGATACGCAGTATTTT. Its protein is CSADSSSTDTQYF.

V gene TRBV5-1 combines with J gene TRBJ2-7; D unresolved. Trimming pared 3 bases from V and 0 bases from J, leaving 10 bases between. The CDR3 has 14 residues. The germline V gene has CDR1 SGHRS and CDR2 YFSETQ. CDR3 nucleotides: TGCGCCAGCAGCTCCGGAGACGTCTCCTACGAGCAGTACTTC. This codes for CASSSGDVSYEQYF.

The chain is built from TRBV10-3 and TRBJ2-2; possibly TRBD1 for D (6 bases). The V gene's germline CDR1 is ENHRY and CDR2 SYGVKD. Trimming pared 7 bases from V and 1 base from J, leaving 16 bases between. The CDR3 loop spans 16 amino acids. The CDR3 reads CAITSSTGLNTGELFF. CDR3 coding DNA: TGTGCCATCACCTCATCCACAGGGCTGAACACCGGGGAGCTGTTTTTT.